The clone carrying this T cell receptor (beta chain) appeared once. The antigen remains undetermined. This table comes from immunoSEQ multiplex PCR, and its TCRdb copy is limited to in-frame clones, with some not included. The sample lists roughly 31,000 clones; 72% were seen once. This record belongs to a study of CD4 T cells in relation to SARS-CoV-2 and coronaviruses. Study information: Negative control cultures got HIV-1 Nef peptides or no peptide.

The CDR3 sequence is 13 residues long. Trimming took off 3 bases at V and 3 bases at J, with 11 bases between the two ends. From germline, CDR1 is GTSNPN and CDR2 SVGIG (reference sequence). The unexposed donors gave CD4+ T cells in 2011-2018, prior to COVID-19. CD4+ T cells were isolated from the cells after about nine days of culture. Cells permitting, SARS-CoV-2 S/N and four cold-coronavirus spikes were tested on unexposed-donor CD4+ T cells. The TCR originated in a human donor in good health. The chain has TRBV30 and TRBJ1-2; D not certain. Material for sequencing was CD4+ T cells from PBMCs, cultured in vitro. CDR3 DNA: TGTGCCTGGAGCCACTCGAGACACTATGGCTACACCTTC. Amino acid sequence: CAWSHSRHYGYTF.